A single sample is the source of the 19 T cell receptor beta chains below, sequenced in a study of blood T cell repertoires in COVID-19. Some clones are missing from TCRdb's copy, which holds only in-frame ones; the method was immunoSEQ multiplex PCR. The profile shows 240,000 or so clones, roughly 80% of them singletons. The specimen was peripheral blood. The receptors shown here come from a woman between 18 and 29 years old with acute or convalescent COVID-19.

This sequence joins TRBV4-1 and TRBJ1-5, with 8 bases lining up with TRBD1. This CDR3 has 15 residues. V lost 3 bases and J lost 4; bases outside the gene matches: 5. Germline-derived CDR1 and CDR2 are MGHRA and YSYEKL. The CDR3 loop reads CASSHDRGPNQPQHF. CDR3 bases: TGCGCCAGCAGCCACGACAGGGGCCCTAATCAGCCCCAGCATTTT.

The V and J genes are TRBV30 and TRBJ2-2; no firm D call. The V end was cut by 4 bases, the J end by 0 bases, with 3 bases between. Germline V gene sequence: CDR1 GTSNPN, CDR2 SVGIG (reference sequence). The CDR3 loop spans 12 amino acids. CDR3 nucleotides: TGTGCCTGGACAGCGAACACCGGGGAGCTGTTTTTT. Its translation: CAWTANTGELFF. Supplemented by reference TRBV30 and TRBJ2-2, the full variable domain reads SQTIHQWPATLVQPVGSPLSLECTVEGTSNPNLYWYRQAAGRGLQLLFYSVGIGQISSEVPQNLSASRPQDRQFILSSKKLLLSDSGFYLCAWTANTGELFFGEGSRLTVL.

V is TRBV5-6 and J is TRBJ1-1; a possible D gene is TRBD1 (5 bases). The germline CDR1 and CDR2 sequences are SGHDT and YYEEEE. Trimming took 2 bases from V and 7 from J, leaving 15 bases between them. The CDR3 is made up of 14 amino acids. The CDR3: CASSFDSYGDEAFF. The CDR3 nucleotides read TGTGCCAGCAGCTTCGACAGTTACGGTGATGAAGCTTTCTTT.

The V and J genes are TRBV6-2 or TRBV6-3 and TRBJ1-5, with D uncertain. Trimming took off 4 bases at V and 6 bases at J, with 13 bases between the two ends. The CDR3 spans 14 residues. Germline CDR1 and CDR2: MNHEY and SVGEGT. Here the CDR3 reads CASSFSGERQPQHF. CDR3 bases: TGTGCCAGCAGTTTTTCCGGGGAACGTCAGCCCCAGCATTTT.

The chain couples TRBV21-1 to TRBJ2-7; the D segment call TRBD1 is taken from the table without a DNA check. TRBV21-1 is a listed pseudogene. The CDR3 length is 16 residues. The CDR3 is CASIVVERDRQYEQYF. DNA of the CDR3: TGTGCCAGCATAGTGGTTGAGAGGGACAGACAATACGAGCAGTACTTC.

The chain is built from TRBV27 and TRBJ1-3; D perhaps matches TRBD1 (6 bases). The V end was cut by 0 bases, the J end by 0 bases, with 9 bases between. Germline V gives CDR1 MNHEY, CDR2 SMNVEV (reference sequence). CDR3 size: 16 residues. The CDR3 region is CASSLSGQISGNTIYF. In nucleotides, the CDR3 is TGTGCCAGCAGTTTATCGGGACAAATCTCTGGAAACACCATATATTTT.

CDR3 coding DNA: TGTGCCACCAGTGATTTCAGGGAGCAGTTCTTC. It translates to CATSDFREQFF. V usage is TRBV24-1 and J usage is TRBJ2-1; D remains unclear. Trimming took off 1 base at V and 10 bases at J, with 4 bases between the two ends. This CDR3 has 11 amino acids. The germline CDR1 and CDR2 sequences are KGHDR and SFDVKD.

The chain couples TRBV24-1 to TRBJ1-5; 7 bases align to TRBD1. Germline V gene sequence: CDR1 KGHDR, CDR2 SFDVKD. This CDR3 has 15 residues. J gave up 3 bases and V 4 bases, and 5 bases lay outside the gene matches. The CDR3 DNA reads TGTGCCACCAGTGAATCAGGACAGGCCAATCAGCCCCAGCATTTT. It translates to CATSESGQANQPQHF.

The chain carries TRBV7-3 and TRBJ1-1; TRBD1 might be the D (6 bases). V gave up 5 bases and J gave up 0 bases, with 10 bases separating them. Looked up from germline, CDR1 is SGHTA and CDR2 is FQGTGA. This CDR3 is 14 amino acids long. In DNA, the CDR3 is TGTGCCAGCAGCCCCGGACAGCTGAACACTGAAGCTTTCTTT. Amino acids: CASSPGQLNTEAFF.

This chain links TRBV19 with TRBJ2-3; perhaps TRBD2 as D (6 bases). CDR3 length: 17 residues. The germline V gene encodes CDR1 LNHDA and CDR2 SQIVND (reference sequence). V lost 4 bases, J lost 2 bases, and 19 bases lay in between. CDR3 in amino acids: CASSTPEWRGITDTQYF. CDR3 nucleotides: TGTGCCAGTAGTACTCCCGAGTGGCGGGGAATCACAGATACGCAGTATTTT.

This chain joins TRBV19 and TRBJ2-3, with 10 bases aligning to TRBD1. The CDR3 runs 15 residues. V lost 7 bases to trimming and J lost 2 bases; unmatched junction nucleotides: 6. Germline CDR1 LNHDA, CDR2 SQIVND (reference sequence). The CDR3 DNA reads as TGTGCCAGTAATCCGGGACAGGGGTACACAGATACGCAGTATTTT. Protein sequence: CASNPGQGYTDTQYF.

As regards this clone: This specimen includes other DNA sequences encoding the same CDR3. The V call is TRBV7-2, the J call TRBJ2-3; D unclear. The CDR3 runs to 11 residues. Trimming removed 7 bases at V and 2 bases at J, with 4 bases between. Germline V CDR1 and CDR2: SGHTA, FQGNSA. CDR3 amino acids: CASTNTDTQYF. The DNA of the CDR3 is TGTGCCAGCACCAACACAGATACGCAGTATTTT. The full variable domain, its missing parts supplied by reference TRBV7-2 and TRBJ2-3, is GAGVSQSPSNKVTEKGKDVELRCDPISGHTALYWYRQSLGQGLEFLIYFQGNSAPDKSGLPSDRFSAERTGGSVSTLTIQRTQQEDSAVYLCASTNTDTQYFGPGTRLTVL.

The V gene is TRBV5-8, the J gene TRBJ2-4; 10 nucleotides align to TRBD2. This CDR3 spans 18 amino acids. Germline CDR1 reads SGHTS; CDR2 reads YDEGEE. V was clipped by 0 bases and J by 0 bases; unmatched bases: 6. CDR3 DNA: TGTGCCAGCAGCTTGGTCTCTAGCGGGAGAATAGCCAAAAACATTCAGTACTTC. Translated, it gives CASSLVSSGRIAKNIQYF.

Worth noting for this clone: The same CDR3 is also encoded by other DNA sequences in this sample. V and J are TRBV2 and TRBJ2-7; TRBD1 agrees at 7 bases. Germline V gene lookup returns CDR1 SNHLY and CDR2 FYNNEI. V shed 3 bases and J 3 bases; nucleotides not matched to a gene: 2. The CDR3 spans 13 residues. The CDR3 loop is CASSDGTDYEQYF. In nucleotides, the CDR3 is TGTGCCAGCAGTGACGGGACAGACTACGAGCAGTACTTC.

The V and J genes are TRBV7-9 and TRBJ2-7, with 9 nucleotides matching TRBD1. CDR3 length equals 14 residues. With 6 bases clipped from V and 5 bases from J, the junction kept 8 bases outside the gene matches. The germline gives CDR1 SEHNR, CDR2 FQNEAQ (reference sequence). CDR3 residues: CASRHGTGSNEQYF. The DNA of the CDR3 is TGTGCCAGCAGACACGGGACAGGGTCAAACGAGCAGTACTTC.

The rearrangement uses TRBV15 and TRBJ1-6, with TRBD1 matching 8 bases. Germline CDR1 and CDR2: LNHNV and YYDKDF (reference sequence). J was trimmed by 7 bases and V by 3 bases; bases with no gene match: 11. The CDR3 covers 17 residues. The CDR3 spells CATSRAPGGFKNSPLHF. The CDR3 region has the DNA TGTGCCACCAGCAGGGCACCAGGGGGCTTTAAGAATTCACCCCTCCACTTT. The variable domain in full, with the rest retrieved from reference TRBV15 and TRBJ1-6, is DAMVIQNPRYQVTQFGKPVTLSCSQTLNHNVMYWYQQKSSQAPKLLFHYYDKDFNNEADTPDNFQSRRPNTSFCFLDIRSPGLGDTAMYLCATSRAPGGFKNSPLHFGNGTRLTVT.

The chain joins TRBV9 to TRBJ2-1; 7 positions match TRBD1. This CDR3 region has 14 residues. Germline values: CDR1 SGDLS, CDR2 YYNGEE. Trimming cost V 0 bases and J 12 bases; bases outside gene matches: 9. CDR3: CASSVVGTEGWQFF. DNA of the CDR3: TGTGCCAGCAGCGTAGTGGGGACAGAGGGATGGCAGTTCTTC.

This clone was counted only a few times. The rearrangement uses TRBV30 and TRBJ1-1; the D gene is possibly TRBD1 (6 bases). The length of the CDR3 is 15 residues. Germline CDR1 is GTSNPN and CDR2 is SVGIG (reference sequence). V was pared by 6 bases and J by 1 base, with 18 bases between. The CDR3 nucleotides are TGTGCCTGTATGGCGGGGGGGCAACCGAACACTGAAGCTTTCTTT. Protein sequence: CACMAGGQPNTEAFF.

This rearrangement joins TRBV2 to TRBJ2-1, with TRBD2 matching 10 bases. Per germline, CDR1 SNHLY and CDR2 FYNNEI. CDR3 size: 16 residues. The ends lost 4 bases at V and 5 bases at J; junction bases unmatched: 8. The CDR3 spells CASSGWTSGNNNEQFF. The CDR3 DNA sequence: TGTGCCAGCAGTGGATGGACTAGCGGTAACAACAATGAGCAGTTCTTC. The full variable domain, its missing parts supplied by reference TRBV2 and TRBJ2-1, is EPEVTQTPSHQVTQMGQEVILRCVPISNHLYFYWYRQILGQKVEFLVSFYNNEISEKSEIFDDQFSVERPDGSNFTLKIRSTKLEDSAMYFCASSGWTSGNNNEQFFGPGTRLTVL.